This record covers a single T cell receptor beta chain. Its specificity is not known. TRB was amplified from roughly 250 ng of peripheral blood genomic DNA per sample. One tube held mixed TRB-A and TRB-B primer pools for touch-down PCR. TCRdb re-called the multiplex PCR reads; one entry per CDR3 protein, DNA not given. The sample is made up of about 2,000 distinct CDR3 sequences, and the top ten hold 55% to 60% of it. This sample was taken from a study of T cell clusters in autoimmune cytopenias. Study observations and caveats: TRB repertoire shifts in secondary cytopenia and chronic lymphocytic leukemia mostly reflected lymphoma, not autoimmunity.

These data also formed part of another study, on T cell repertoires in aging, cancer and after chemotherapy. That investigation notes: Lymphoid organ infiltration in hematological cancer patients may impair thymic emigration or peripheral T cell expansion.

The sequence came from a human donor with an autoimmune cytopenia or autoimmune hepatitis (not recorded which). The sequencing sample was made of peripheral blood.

The CDR3 loop is CASSRGRGAYEQYF. The rearrangement joins TRBV18 to TRBJ2-7; TCRdb's assignment of TRBD1 cannot be checked, as there is no DNA. The CDR3 runs to 14 residues. Germline V gene data show CDR1 as KGHSH and CDR2 as LQKENI. The variable domain in full, with the rest retrieved from reference TRBV18 and TRBJ2-7, is NAGVMQNPRHLVRRRGQEARLRCSPMKGHSHVYWYRQLPEEGLKFMVYLQKENIIDESGMPKERFSAEFPKEGPSILRIQQVVRGDSAAYFCASSRGRGAYEQYFGPGTRLTVT.